The clone carrying this T cell receptor (beta chain) has at least ten counts. The sample is drawn from a study of regulatory T cells in long-lasting Graves disease. This sample's time point: newly diagnosed GD, antithyroid drugs for less than 3 months. The TCR library was prepared using RNA isolated from PBMCs. EDTA tubes received approximately 10 milliliters of drawn peripheral blood. Libraries of TCR beta came from iRepertoire HTBI primers plus Arm-PCR of CDR3 regions. As originally analysed: In the combined samples, some 59 TRBV and 14 TRBJ segments were identified. TCRdb independently ran MiXCR on the multiplex PCR reads; one entry per CDR3 protein. In this record, the V and J calls reflect TCRdb's handling and not the investigators' own analysis. Counted here are some 410,000 distinct CDR3 sequences, around 15% occurring once; the ten biggest clones make up around 10%. This sample was shared with a second study, whose subject was T cells in Graves' hyperthyroidism and ophthalmopathy.

The receptor was isolated from a woman aged 25 to 39 with Graves disease. Sequences were derived from peripheral blood mononuclear cells (PBMCs), sampled at new diagnosis, from a patient treated with antithyroid drugs.

As DNA, the CDR3 is TGTGCCTGGAGTTTTAGAACTAGCGGGTGGCGGAATACGCAGTATTTT. Its protein product is CAWSFRTSGWRNTQYF. The chain has TRBV30 and TRBJ2-3, with TRBD2 matching 9 bases. The germline gives CDR1 GTSNPN, CDR2 SVGIG (reference sequence). V lost 2 bases and J lost 7; bases outside the gene matches: 13. CDR3 length equals 16 residues. Full variable domain (remainder filled in from reference TRBV30 and TRBJ2-3): SQTIHQWPATLVQPVGSPLSLECTVEGTSNPNLYWYRQAAGRGLQLLFYSVGIGQISSEVPQNLSASRPQDRQFILSSKKLLLSDSGFYLCAWSFRTSGWRNTQYFGPGTRLTVL.